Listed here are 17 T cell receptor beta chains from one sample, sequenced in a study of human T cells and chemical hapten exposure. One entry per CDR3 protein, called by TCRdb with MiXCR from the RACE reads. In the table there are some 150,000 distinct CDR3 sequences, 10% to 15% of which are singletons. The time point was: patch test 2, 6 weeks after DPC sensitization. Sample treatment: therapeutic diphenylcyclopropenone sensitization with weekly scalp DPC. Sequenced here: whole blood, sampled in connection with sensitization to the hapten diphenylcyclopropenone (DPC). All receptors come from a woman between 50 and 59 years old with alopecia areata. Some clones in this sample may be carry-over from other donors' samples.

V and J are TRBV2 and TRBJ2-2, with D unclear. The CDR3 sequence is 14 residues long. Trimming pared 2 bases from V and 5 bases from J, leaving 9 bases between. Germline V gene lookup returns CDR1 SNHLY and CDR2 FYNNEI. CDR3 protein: CASSETPGTGELFF. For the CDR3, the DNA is TGTGCCAGCAGTGAAACCCCAGGAACCGGGGAGCTGTTTTTT.

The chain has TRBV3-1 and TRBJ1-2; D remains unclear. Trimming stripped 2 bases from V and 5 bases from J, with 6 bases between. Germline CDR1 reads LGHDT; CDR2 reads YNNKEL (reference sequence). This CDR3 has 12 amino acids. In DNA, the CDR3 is TGTGCCAGCAGCCAACAAGGGTATGGCTACACCTTC. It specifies CASSQQGYGYTF.

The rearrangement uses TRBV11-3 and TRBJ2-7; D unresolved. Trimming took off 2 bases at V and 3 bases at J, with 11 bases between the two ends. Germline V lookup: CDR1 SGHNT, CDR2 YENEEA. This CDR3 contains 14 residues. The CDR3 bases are TGTGCCAGCAGCTTAAGTTCAGCAGACTACGAGCAGTACTTC. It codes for CASSLSSADYEQYF.

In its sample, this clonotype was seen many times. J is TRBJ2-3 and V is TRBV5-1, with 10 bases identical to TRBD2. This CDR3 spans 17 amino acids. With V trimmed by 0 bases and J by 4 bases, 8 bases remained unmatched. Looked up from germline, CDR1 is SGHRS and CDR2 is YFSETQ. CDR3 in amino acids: CASSLANLAGVADTQYF. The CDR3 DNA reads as TGCGCCAGCAGCTTGGCCAACCTAGCGGGAGTCGCAGATACGCAGTATTTT. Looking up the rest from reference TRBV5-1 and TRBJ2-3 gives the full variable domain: KAGVTQTPRYLIKTRGQQVTLSCSPISGHRSVSWYQQTPGQGLQFLFEYFSETQRNKGNFPGRFSGRQFSNSRSEMNVSTLELGDSALYLCASSLANLAGVADTQYFGPGTRLTVL.

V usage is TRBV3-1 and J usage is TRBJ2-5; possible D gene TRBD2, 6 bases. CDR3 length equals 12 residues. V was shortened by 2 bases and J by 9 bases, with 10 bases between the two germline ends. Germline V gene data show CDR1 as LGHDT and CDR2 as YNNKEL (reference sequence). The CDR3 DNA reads TGTGCCAGCAGCCAATTCGGAGGGCCCCAGTACTTC. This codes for CASSQFGGPQYF.

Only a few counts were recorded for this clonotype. The CDR3 region has the DNA TGCAGTGCTAGGAATAGCGGGTACTCCTACGAGCAGTACTTC. It codes for CSARNSGYSYEQYF. The rearrangement uses TRBV20-1 and TRBJ2-7, with 7 bases lining up with TRBD2. V shed 3 bases and J 0 bases; nucleotides not matched to a gene: 5. Germline values: CDR1 DFQATT, CDR2 SNEGSKA (reference sequence). The CDR3 is made up of 14 amino acids.

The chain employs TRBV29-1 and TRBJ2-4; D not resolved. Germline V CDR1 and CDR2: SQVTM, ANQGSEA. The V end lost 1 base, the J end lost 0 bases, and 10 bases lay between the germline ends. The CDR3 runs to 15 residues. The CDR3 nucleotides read TGCAGCGTTGAAGGAGGAGCATTAGCCAAAAACATTCAGTACTTC. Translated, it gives CSVEGGALAKNIQYF.

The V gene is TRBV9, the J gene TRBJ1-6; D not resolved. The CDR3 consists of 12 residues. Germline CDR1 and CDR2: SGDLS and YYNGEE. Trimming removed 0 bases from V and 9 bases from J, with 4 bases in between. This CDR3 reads CASSVVGSPLHF. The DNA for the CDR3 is TGTGCCAGCAGCGTAGTGGGTTCACCCCTCCACTTT.

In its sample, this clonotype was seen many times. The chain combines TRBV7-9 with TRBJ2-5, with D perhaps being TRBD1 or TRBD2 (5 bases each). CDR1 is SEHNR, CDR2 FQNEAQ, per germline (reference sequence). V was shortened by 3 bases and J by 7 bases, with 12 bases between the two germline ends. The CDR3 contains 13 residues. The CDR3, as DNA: TGTGCCAGCAGCTTGGGGACCCCGGCGACCCAGTACTTC. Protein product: CASSLGTPATQYF. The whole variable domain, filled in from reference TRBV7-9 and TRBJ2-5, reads DTGVSQNPRHKITKRGQNVTFRCDPISEHNRLYWYRQTLGQGPEFLTYFQNEAQLEKSRLLSDRFSAERPKGSFSTLEIQRTEQGDSAMYLCASSLGTPATQYFGPGTRLLVL.

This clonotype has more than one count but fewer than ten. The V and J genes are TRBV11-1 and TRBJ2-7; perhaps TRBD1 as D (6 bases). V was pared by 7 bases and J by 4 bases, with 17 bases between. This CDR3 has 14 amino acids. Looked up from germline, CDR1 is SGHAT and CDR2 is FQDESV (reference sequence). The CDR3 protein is CASKGESGKYEQYF. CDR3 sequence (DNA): TGTGCCAGCAAGGGGGAATCGGGGAAATACGAGCAGTACTTC. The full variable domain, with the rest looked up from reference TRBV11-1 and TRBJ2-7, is EAEVAQSPRYKITEKSQAVAFWCDPISGHATLYWYRQILGQGPELLVQFQDESVVDDSQLPKDRFSAERLKGVDSTLKIQPAELGDSAMYLCASKGESGKYEQYFGPGTRLTVT.

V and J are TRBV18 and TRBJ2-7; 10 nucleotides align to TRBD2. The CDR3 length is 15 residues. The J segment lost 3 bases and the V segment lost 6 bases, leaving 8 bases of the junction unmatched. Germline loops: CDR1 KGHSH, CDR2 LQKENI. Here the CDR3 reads CASSPGSGRIYEQYF. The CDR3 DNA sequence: TGTGCCAGCTCCCCGGGTAGCGGGAGGATCTACGAGCAGTACTTC. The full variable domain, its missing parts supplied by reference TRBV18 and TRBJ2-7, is NAGVMQNPRHLVRRRGQEARLRCSPMKGHSHVYWYRQLPEEGLKFMVYLQKENIIDESGMPKERFSAEFPKEGPSILRIQQVVRGDSAAYFCASSPGSGRIYEQYFGPGTRLTVT.

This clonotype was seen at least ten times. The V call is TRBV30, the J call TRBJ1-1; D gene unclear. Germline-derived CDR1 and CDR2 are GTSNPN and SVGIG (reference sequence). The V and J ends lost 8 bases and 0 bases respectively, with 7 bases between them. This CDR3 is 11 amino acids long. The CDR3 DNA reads TGTGCCGGTAGTTTGAACACTGAAGCTTTCTTT. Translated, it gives CAGSLNTEAFF.

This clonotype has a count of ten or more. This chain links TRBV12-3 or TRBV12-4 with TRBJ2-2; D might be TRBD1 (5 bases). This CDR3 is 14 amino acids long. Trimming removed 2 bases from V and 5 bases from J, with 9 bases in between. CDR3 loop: CASSLQGATGELFF. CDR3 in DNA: TGTGCCAGCAGTTTACAAGGGGCTACCGGGGAGCTGTTTTTT.

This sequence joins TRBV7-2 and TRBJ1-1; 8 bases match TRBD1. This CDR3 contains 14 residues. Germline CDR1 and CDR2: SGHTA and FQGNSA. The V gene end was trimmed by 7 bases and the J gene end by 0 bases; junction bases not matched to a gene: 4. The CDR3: CASNRQGLNTEAFF. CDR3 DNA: TGTGCCAGCAATAGACAGGGGTTGAACACTGAAGCTTTCTTT.

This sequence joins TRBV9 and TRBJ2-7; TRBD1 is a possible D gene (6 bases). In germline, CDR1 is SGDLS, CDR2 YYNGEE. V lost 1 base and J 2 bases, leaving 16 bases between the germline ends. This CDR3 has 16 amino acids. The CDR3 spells CASSVSGDKLAYEQYF. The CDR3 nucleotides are TGTGCCAGCAGCGTATCAGGGGACAAGTTGGCCTACGAGCAGTACTTC.

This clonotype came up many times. The CDR3 nucleotides read TGTGCCAGCAGCAAGGGACCCACCAGGGAGACCCAGTACTTC. It yields the protein CASSKGPTRETQYF. The gene calls are TRBV27 and TRBJ2-5; D is tentatively TRBD1 or TRBD2 (5 bases each). CDR3 length equals 14 residues. Germline CDR1 MNHEY, CDR2 SMNVEV (reference sequence). V was clipped by 6 bases and J by 5 bases, with 16 bases between them.

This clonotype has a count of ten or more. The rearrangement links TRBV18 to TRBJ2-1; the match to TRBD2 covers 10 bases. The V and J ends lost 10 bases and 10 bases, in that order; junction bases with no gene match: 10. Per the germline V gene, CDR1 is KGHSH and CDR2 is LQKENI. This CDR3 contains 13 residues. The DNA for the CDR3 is TGTGCCACCTCCGGGACTAGCGTTCTGGAGCAGTTCTTC. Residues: CATSGTSVLEQFF.